The T cell receptor beta chain under discussion was sequenced for a study of T cells in Graves' hyperthyroidism and ophthalmopathy. The germline V gene has CDR1 LGHDT and CDR2 YNNKEL (reference sequence). The V gene lost 2 bases and the J gene lost 7 bases, with 6 bases spanning the gap. The CDR3 covers 12 residues. Study-wide points: Blood samples included most of the expanded thyroid clonotypes exceeding 0.001.

No ophthalmopathy progression within 18 months constituted stable Graves' hyperthyroidism. Amplification yielded TCR beta CDR3 regions, with RNA transcripts as the source. Initially, a first-round RT-PCR of the TCR CDR3 employed the HTBI primer set. One entry per CDR3 protein, called by TCRdb with MiXCR from the multiplex PCR reads. The sample has around 620,000 distinct CDR3 sequences, around 16% seen once. This clonotype was recorded a few times. Its antigen is not known. The chain carries TRBV3-1 and TRBJ2-1; D unclear. The origin of this receptor is a woman aged 25 to 39 with Graves' hyperthyroidism. The sample taken for sequencing was blood. CDR3 amino acids: CASSQTLNEQFF. CDR3 sequence (DNA): TGTGCCAGCAGCCAAACCTTGAATGAGCAGTTCTTC.